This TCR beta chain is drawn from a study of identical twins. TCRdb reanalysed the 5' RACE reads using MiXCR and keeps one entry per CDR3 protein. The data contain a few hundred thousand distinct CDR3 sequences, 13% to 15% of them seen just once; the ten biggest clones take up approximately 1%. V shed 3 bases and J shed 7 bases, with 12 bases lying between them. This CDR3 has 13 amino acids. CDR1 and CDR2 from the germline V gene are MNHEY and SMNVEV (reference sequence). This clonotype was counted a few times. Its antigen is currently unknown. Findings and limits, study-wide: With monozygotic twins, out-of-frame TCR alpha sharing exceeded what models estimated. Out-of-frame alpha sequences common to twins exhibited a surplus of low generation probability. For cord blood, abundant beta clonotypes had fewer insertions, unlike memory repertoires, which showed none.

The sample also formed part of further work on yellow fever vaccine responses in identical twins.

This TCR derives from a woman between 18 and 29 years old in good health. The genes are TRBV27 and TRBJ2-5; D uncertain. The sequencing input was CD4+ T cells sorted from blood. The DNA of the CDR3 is TGTGCCAGCAGTTTTGCCCCCCGCGGGACCCAGTACTTC. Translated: CASSFAPRGTQYF.